This record looks at one TCR beta chain sequence and its context. There were only Caucasian adults among the donors, and all lived in Nashville, Tennessee. These data come from a study of shared clonotypes between healthy human individuals. This table comes from immunoSEQ multiplex PCR, and its TCRdb copy is limited to in-frame clones, with some not included. Among over a million clones listed, about 96% were seen once. CDR1 is MNHNY, CDR2 SVGAGI, per germline (reference sequence). V was clipped by 2 bases and J by 5 bases, with 4 bases between them. This CDR3 spans 12 amino acids. The sample comprised naive CD4+ T cells sorted from blood. As to subset: CD45RA+ positively selected. This chain connects TRBV6-6 to TRBJ1-3; D gene ambiguous. This receptor was identified in a man aged 25-45 years in good health. The CDR3 sequence: CASSYTRNTIYF. CDR3 coding DNA: TGTGCCAGCAGTTACACTAGAAACACCATATATTTT.